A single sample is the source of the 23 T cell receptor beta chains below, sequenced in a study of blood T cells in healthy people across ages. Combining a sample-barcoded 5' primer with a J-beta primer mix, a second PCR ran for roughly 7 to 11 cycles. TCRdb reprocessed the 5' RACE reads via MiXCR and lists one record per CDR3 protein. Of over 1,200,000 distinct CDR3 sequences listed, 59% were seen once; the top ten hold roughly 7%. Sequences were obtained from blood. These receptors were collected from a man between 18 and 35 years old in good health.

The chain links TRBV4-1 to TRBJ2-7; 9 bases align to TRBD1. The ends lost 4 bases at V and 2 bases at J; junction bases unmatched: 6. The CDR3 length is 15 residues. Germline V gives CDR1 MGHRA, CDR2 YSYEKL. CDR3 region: CASSPRQGGAYEQYF. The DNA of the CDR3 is TGCGCCAGCAGCCCTCGACAGGGGGGGGCCTACGAGCAGTACTTC.

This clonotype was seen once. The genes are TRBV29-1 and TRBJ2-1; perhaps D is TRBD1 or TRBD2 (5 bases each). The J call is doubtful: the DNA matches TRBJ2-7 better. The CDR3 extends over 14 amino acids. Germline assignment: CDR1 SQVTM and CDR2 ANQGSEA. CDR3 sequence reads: CSVDSGAGIGEQYF. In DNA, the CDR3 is TGCAGCGTTGATTCCGGGGCAGGGATTGGCGAGCAGTACTTC.

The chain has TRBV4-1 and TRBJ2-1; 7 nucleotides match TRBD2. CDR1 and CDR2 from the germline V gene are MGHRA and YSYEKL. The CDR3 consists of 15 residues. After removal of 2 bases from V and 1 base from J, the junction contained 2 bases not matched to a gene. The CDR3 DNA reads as TGCGCCAGCAGCCAACGCGGGAGTTCCTACAATGAGCAGTTCTTC. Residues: CASSQRGSSYNEQFF.

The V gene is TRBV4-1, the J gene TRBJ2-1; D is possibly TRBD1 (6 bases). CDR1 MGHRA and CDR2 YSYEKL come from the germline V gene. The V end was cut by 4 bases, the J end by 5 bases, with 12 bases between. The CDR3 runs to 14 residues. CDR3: CASSLSRTDNEQFF. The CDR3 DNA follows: TGCGCCAGCAGCCTCTCCCGGACAGACAATGAGCAGTTCTTC.

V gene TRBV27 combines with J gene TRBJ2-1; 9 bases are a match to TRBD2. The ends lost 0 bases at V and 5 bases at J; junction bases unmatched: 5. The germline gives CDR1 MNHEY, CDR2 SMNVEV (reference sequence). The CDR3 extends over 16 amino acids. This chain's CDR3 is CASSLSLGTSHNEQFF. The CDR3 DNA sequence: TGTGCCAGCAGTTTATCGTTAGGGACTAGCCACAATGAGCAGTTCTTC.

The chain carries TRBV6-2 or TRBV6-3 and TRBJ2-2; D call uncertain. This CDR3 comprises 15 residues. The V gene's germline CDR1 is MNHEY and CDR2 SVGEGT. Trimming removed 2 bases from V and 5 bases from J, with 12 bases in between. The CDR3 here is CASSYLNARTGELFF. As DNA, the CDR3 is TGTGCCAGCAGTTACCTAAACGCAAGGACCGGGGAGCTGTTTTTT.

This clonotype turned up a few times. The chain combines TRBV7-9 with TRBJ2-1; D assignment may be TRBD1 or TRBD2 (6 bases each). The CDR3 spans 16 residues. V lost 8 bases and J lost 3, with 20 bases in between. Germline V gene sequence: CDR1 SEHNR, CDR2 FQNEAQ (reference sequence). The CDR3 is CASGVMRDKIYNEQFF. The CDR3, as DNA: TGTGCCAGCGGGGTTATGCGGGACAAGATCTACAATGAGCAGTTCTTC.

The CDR3 nucleotides read TGCGCCAGCAGCCCGCAATCCGGGACTAGCGGGAGTAGGTACTACGAGCAGTACTTC. Protein: CASSPQSGTSGSRYYEQYF. The chain links TRBV4-1 to TRBJ2-7, with 14 positions matching TRBD2. The CDR3 loop spans 19 amino acids. Losses at the gene ends were 4 bases for V and 3 bases for J; bases not matched to a gene: 14. The germline V gene encodes CDR1 MGHRA and CDR2 YSYEKL.

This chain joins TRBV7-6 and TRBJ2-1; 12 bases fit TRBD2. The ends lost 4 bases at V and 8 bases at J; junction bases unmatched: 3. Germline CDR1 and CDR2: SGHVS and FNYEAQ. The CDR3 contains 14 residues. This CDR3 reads CASSWTSGIDEQFF. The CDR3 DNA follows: TGTGCCAGCAGCTGGACTAGCGGGATCGATGAGCAGTTCTTC. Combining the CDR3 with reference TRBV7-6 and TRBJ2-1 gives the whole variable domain GAGVSQSPRYKVTKRGQDVALRCDPISGHVSLYWYRQALGQGPEFLTYFNYEAQQDKSGLPNDRFSAERPEGSISTLTIQRTEQRDSAMYRCASSWTSGIDEQFFGPGTRLTVL.

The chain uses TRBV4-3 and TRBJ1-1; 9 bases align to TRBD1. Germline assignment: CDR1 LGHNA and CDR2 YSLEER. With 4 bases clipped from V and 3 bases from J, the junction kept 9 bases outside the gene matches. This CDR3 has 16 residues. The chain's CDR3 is CASSRADRGRDTEAFF. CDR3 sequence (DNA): TGCGCCAGCAGCCGGGCAGACAGGGGGAGGGACACTGAAGCTTTCTTT.

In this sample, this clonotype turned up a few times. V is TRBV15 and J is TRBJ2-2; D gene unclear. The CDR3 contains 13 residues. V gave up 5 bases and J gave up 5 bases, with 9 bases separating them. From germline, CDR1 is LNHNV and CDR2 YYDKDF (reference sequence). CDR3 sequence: CATSPTWTGELFF. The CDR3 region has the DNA TGTGCCACCAGCCCTACCTGGACCGGGGAGCTGTTTTTT.

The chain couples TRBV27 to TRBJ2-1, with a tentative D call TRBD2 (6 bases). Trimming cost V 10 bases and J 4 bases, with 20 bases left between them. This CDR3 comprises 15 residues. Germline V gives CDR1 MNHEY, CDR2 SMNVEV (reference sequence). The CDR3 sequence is CATRAGMLAYNEQFF. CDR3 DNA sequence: TGTGCCACAAGGGCGGGGATGCTAGCGTACAATGAGCAGTTCTTC.

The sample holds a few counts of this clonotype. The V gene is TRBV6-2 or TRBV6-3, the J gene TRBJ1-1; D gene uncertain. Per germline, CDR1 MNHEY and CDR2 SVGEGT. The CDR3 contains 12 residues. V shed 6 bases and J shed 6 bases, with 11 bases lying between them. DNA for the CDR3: TGTGCCAGCAGGGTCCCGGCCCCTGAAGCTTTCTTT. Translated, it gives CASRVPAPEAFF.

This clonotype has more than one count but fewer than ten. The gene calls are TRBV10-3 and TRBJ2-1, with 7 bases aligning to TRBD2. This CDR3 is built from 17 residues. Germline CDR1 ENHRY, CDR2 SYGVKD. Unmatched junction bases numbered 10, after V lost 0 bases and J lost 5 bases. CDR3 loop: CAISESLWSGANNEQFF. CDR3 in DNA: TGTGCCATCAGTGAGTCCCTGTGGAGCGGGGCCAACAATGAGCAGTTCTTC.

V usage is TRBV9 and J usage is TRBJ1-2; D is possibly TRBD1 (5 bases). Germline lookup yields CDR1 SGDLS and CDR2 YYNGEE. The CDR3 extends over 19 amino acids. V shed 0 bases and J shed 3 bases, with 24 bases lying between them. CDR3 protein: CASSVVEAQETAIYYGYTF. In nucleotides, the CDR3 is TGTGCCAGCAGCGTAGTAGAGGCTCAAGAGACAGCAATATACTATGGCTACACCTTC.

Here the CDR3 DNA reads TGCAGTGCTAGAGAACCGGGAATTCAAGAGACCCAGTACTTC. Its translation is CSAREPGIQETQYF. The J gene is TRBJ2-5, the V gene TRBV20-1; D may be TRBD2 (5 bases). The germline V and J ends were trimmed by 0 bases and 2 bases, with 10 bases remaining between them. This CDR3 region has 14 residues. Germline V gene lookup returns CDR1 DFQATT and CDR2 SNEGSKA (reference sequence).

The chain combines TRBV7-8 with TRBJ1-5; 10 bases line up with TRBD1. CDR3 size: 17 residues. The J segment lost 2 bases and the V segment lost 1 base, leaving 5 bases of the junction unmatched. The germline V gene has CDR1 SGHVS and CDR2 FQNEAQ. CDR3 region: CASSLGMDRGGNQPQHF. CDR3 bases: TGTGCCAGCAGCTTAGGGATGGACAGGGGGGGCAATCAGCCCCAGCATTTT. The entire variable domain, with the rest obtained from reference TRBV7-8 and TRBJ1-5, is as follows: GAGVSQSPRYKVAKRGQDVALRCDPISGHVSLFWYQQALGQGPEFLTYFQNEAQLDKSGLPSDRFFAERPEGSVSTLKIQRTQQEDSAVYLCASSLGMDRGGNQPQHFGDGTRLSIL.

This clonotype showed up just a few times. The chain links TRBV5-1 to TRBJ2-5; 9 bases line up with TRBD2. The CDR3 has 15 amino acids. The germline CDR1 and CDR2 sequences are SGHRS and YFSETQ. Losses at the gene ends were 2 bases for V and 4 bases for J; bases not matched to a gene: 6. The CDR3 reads CASSLRLSGGETQYF. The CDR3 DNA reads TGCGCCAGCAGCTTACGGCTTAGCGGGGGAGAGACCCAGTACTTC.

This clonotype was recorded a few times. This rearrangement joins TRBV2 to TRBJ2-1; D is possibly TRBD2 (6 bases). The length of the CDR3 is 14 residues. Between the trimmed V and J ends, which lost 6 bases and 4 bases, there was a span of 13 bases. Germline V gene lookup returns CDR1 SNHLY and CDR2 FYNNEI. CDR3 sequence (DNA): TGTGCCAGCAGGGGAGGACTCTATTACAATGAGCAGTTCTTC. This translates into CASRGGLYYNEQFF.

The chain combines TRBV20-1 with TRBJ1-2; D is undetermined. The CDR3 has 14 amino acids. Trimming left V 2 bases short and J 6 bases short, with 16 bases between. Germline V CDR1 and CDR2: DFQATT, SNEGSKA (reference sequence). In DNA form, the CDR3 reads TGCAGTGCTAGATGGCCTCCAAATCCAGATGGCTACACCTTC. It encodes CSARWPPNPDGYTF.

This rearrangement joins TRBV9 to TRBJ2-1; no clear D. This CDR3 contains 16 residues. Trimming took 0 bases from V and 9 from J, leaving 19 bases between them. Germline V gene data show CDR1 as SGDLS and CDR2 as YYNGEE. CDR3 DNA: TGTGCCAGCAGCGTAGCTACAGTTGTGGAAGCTCCTGAGCAGTTCTTC. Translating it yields CASSVATVVEAPEQFF.

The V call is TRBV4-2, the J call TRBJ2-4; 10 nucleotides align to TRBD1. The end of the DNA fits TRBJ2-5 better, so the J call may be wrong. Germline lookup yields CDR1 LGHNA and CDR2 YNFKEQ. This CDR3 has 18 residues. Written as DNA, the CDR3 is TGTGCCAGCAGCCACCTCCCCTCCGGGACAGGGGACCAAGAGACCCAGTACTTC. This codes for CASSHLPSGTGDQETQYF.

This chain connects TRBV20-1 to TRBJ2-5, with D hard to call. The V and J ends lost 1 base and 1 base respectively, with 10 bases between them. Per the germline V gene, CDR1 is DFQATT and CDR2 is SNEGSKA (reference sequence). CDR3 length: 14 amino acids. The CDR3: CSARVPGPQETQYF. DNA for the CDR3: TGCAGTGCTAGAGTCCCCGGTCCCCAAGAGACCCAGTACTTC.